What follows are 5 T cell receptor beta chains derived from one specimen sequenced in a study of cytomegalovirus exposure and HLA in healthy donors. PCR primers comprised 60 Vbeta and 13 Jbeta primers. Sequencing was performed with immunoSEQ multiplex PCR; in TCRdb, only in-frame clones are kept and a portion is missing. The top ten clones hold more than 1.5% of a sample with under 200,000 clones, approximately 80% of them seen once. Sequenced input: PBMCs. The receptors shown here come from a man aged 18 to 30 in good health and CMV-seronegative.

This sequence joins TRBV4-1 and TRBJ2-1; TRBD2 matches at 11 bases. The CDR3 covers 15 residues. The V segment lost 4 bases and the J segment 8 bases; nucleotides outside the gene matches: 7. Germline-derived CDR1 and CDR2 are MGHRA and YSYEKL. The CDR3 region has the DNA TGCGCCAGCAGCCCGACTAGCGGGGCGGTGGATGAGCAGTTCTTC. It codes for CASSPTSGAVDEQFF.

The rearrangement joins TRBV9 to TRBJ2-5; no firm D call. The CDR3 has 13 residues. Looked up from germline, CDR1 is SGDLS and CDR2 is YYNGEE. V was pared by 0 bases and J by 10 bases, with 13 bases between. The CDR3 is CASSVEAERDQYF. CDR3 nucleotides: TGTGCCAGCAGCGTAGAGGCAGAGCGAGACCAGTACTTC.

This sequence joins TRBV4-1 and TRBJ2-1, with TRBD2 matching 8 bases. Germline V gene lookup returns CDR1 MGHRA and CDR2 YSYEKL. The CDR3 has 17 amino acids. The V gene end was trimmed by 1 base and the J gene end by 1 base; junction bases not matched to a gene: 6. CDR3 sequence reads: CASSQGLARRSYNEQFF. The DNA for the CDR3 is TGCGCCAGCAGCCAAGGACTAGCGCGAAGATCCTACAATGAGCAGTTCTTC.

This clone was observed once. V is TRBV5-4 and J is TRBJ2-5; D is perhaps TRBD2 (6 bases). V lost 0 bases and J lost 2, with 11 bases in between. The germline V gene encodes CDR1 SGHNT and CDR2 YYREEE (reference sequence). The CDR3 sequence is 15 residues long. The CDR3 region is CASSLGGTQQETQYF. The DNA for the CDR3 is TGTGCCAGCAGCTTGGGGGGGACTCAGCAAGAGACCCAGTACTTC.

V is TRBV28 and J is TRBJ2-5; TRBD1 might be the D (6 bases). Germline CDR1 is MDHEN and CDR2 is SYDVKM. This CDR3 has 14 residues. V lost 10 bases and J 5 bases, leaving 20 bases between the germline ends. CDR3 loop: CAMRADSLGETQYF. The CDR3 DNA follows: TGTGCCATGAGAGCGGACAGTCTGGGCGAGACCCAGTACTTC.